This T cell receptor beta chain came from a study of cytomegalovirus exposure and HLA in healthy donors. General observations from the study: Segments of the TCR beta V type were, in most cases, productive about 87% or about 30% of the time in an earlier analysis. Analysis performed later showed TCR beta chains linked to HLA being more clonally expanded than equally common others.

In regard to this clone: Its specificity is unknown.

This PCR relied on a set of 60 Vbeta primers and 13 Jbeta primers. The method was immunoSEQ multiplex PCR; TCRdb's version includes in-frame clones alone and lacks a portion of them. The table has roughly 100,000 clones, roughly a tenth seen once. In germline, CDR1 is SGHRS, CDR2 YFSETQ. V lost 4 bases and J lost 12; bases outside the gene matches: 15. The CDR3 sequence is 14 residues long. The sample taken for sequencing was PBMCs. The clonotype was recovered from a man aged 40-55 years in good health and CMV-seropositive. The rearrangement links TRBV5-1 to TRBJ1-1; 7 bases map to TRBD1. The CDR3 protein is CASSRGTGEAETFF. Here the CDR3 DNA reads TGCGCCAGCAGCCGGGGCACAGGGGAGGCGGAAACTTTCTTT.